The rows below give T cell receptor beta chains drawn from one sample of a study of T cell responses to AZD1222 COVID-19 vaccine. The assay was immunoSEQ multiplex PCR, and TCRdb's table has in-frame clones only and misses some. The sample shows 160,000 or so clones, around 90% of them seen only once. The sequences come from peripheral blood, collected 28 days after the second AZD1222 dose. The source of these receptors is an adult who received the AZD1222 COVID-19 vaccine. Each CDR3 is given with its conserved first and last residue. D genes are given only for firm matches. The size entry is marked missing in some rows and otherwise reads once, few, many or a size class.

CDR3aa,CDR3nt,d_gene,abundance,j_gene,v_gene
CASSFTPQGGSEKLFF,TGCGCCAGCAGCTTCACTCCTCAGGGGGGGAGTGAAAAACTGTTTTTT,TRBD1,once,TRBJ1-4,TRBV5-1
CASSQDRGTSLPDTQYF,TGCGCCAGCAGCCAAGATAGGGGGACTAGTTTACCCGATACGCAGTATTTT,TRBD2,-,TRBJ2-3,TRBV4-1
CASSPSGGLYAGELFF,TGTGCCAGCAGTCCTAGCGGGGGTTTATATGCCGGGGAGCTGTTTTTT,TRBD2,-,TRBJ2-2,TRBV7-2
CASSQGPRTGADEQYF,TGTGCCAGCAGCCAAGGTCCCCGGACCGGTGCGGATGAGCAGTACTTC,-,-,TRBJ2-7,TRBV14
CASSLESPNYGYTF,TGCGCCAGCAGCTTGGAATCGCCGAACTATGGCTACACCTTC,-,-,TRBJ1-2,TRBV5-1
CAWSAGTAVEKLFF,TGTGCCTGGAGTGCCGGGACCGCGGTTGAAAAACTGTTTTTT,-,-,TRBJ1-4,TRBV30
CASSVAPGSGGYEQYF,TGTGCCAGCAGCGTAGCTCCAGGTAGCGGGGGTTACGAGCAGTACTTC,TRBD2,-,TRBJ2-7,TRBV9
CASSTGGNEKLFF,TGTGCCAGCAGTACAGGGGGCAATGAAAAACTGTTTTTT,TRBD1,few,TRBJ1-4,TRBV6-6
CASSSSQGLAGGREQYF,TGTGCCAGCAGCTCATCCCAGGGACTAGCGGGGGGTCGGGAGCAGTACTTC,TRBD2,-,TRBJ2-7,TRBV7-8
CASSPTRRQGEQYF,TGTGCCAGCAGCCCCACCCGCCGGCAGGGCGAGCAGTACTTC,-,-,TRBJ2-7,TRBV6-6
CASSFHAGGGSPLHF,TGTGCCAGCAGTTTTCATGCGGGTGGGGGTTCACCCCTCCACTTT,-,few,TRBJ1-6,TRBV27
CASSQEGLNTGELFF,TGTGCCAGCAGCCAAGAAGGCCTCAACACCGGGGAGCTGTTTTTT,-,-,TRBJ2-2,TRBV3-1/TRBV3-2
CSGAGAGNTEAFF,TGCAGCGGGGCAGGGGCGGGGAACACTGAAGCTTTCTTT,-,-,TRBJ1-1,TRBV29-1
CASSYGTDPQPQHF,TGTGCCAGCAGTTACGGGACGGATCCTCAGCCCCAGCATTTT,-,-,TRBJ1-5,TRBV6-5
CASSVGPDTDTQYF,TGTGCCAGCAGCGTAGGACCAGACACAGATACGCAGTATTTT,-,-,TRBJ2-3,TRBV9
CASSMAGGETEAFF,TGTGCCAGTAGTATGGCCGGGGGAGAGACTGAAGCTTTCTTT,-,-,TRBJ1-1,TRBV19
CASSYSGANGYTF,TGTGCCAGCAGTTACTCGGGTGCGAATGGCTACACCTTC,-,-,TRBJ1-2,TRBV6-5
CASSSRDLEETQYF,TGTGCCAGCAGCTCCCGGGACTTAGAAGAGACCCAGTACTTC,-,-,TRBJ2-5,TRBV21-1
CAISEGANQPQHF,TGTGCCATCAGTGAGGGTGCCAATCAGCCCCAGCATTTT,-,-,TRBJ1-5,TRBV10-3
CAISEGRGRDGYTF,TGTGCCATCAGTGAAGGCAGGGGGAGAGATGGCTACACCTTC,TRBD1,-,TRBJ1-2,TRBV10-3
CASTSPGQGVRSPLHF,TGTGCCAGCACCTCCCCCGGACAGGGGGTTAGATCACCCCTCCACTTT,TRBD1,-,TRBJ1-6,TRBV5-6
CASSLDQGEQPQHF,TGTGCCAGCAGCTTGGACCAGGGCGAACAGCCCCAGCATTTT,-,-,TRBJ1-5,TRBV5-4
CSAREDREQYF,TGCAGTGCTAGAGAAGACAGGGAGCAGTACTTC,-,few,TRBJ2-7,TRBV20-1
CASSRLPSSGGYTF,TGTGCCAGCAGCCGTCTACCTTCCTCCGGGGGCTACACCTTC,-,-,TRBJ1-2,TRBV7-2
CASRLQGPNTEAFF,TGTGCCAGTAGGCTCCAGGGCCCTAACACTGAAGCTTTCTTT,-,-,TRBJ1-1,TRBV19
CASSYSHQGTEAFF,TGCGCCAGCAGCTACAGCCACCAGGGGACTGAAGCTTTCTTT,-,-,TRBJ1-1,TRBV5-1
CASSQNRWSPLHF,TGTGCCAGCAGTCAAAACAGGTGGTCACCCCTCCACTTT,-,-,TRBJ1-6,TRBV6-5
CAWSENNMGNTIYF,TGTGCCTGGAGCGAAAACAACATGGGAAACACCATATATTTT,-,-,TRBJ1-3,TRBV30
CASSAVDSTMYSNQPQHF,TGCGCCAGCAGTGCGGTGGACAGCACAATGTATAGCAATCAGCCCCAGCATTTT,-,-,TRBJ1-5,TRBV10-1
CARSPRTGSSSGNTIYF,TGTGCCAGAAGCCCCCGGACAGGGTCGAGCTCTGGAAACACCATATATTTT,TRBD1,-,TRBJ1-3,TRBV5-3
CASSLRLAGGDTQYF,TGTGCCAGCAGCTTACGGCTAGCGGGGGGTGATACGCAGTATTTT,TRBD2,-,TRBJ2-3,TRBV7-2
CASSKGGTENNQPQHF,TGTGCCAGCAGCAAAGGGGGGACAGAGAACAATCAGCCCCAGCATTTT,-,-,TRBJ1-5,TRBV21-1
CASSTSGSGANVLTF,TGTGCCAGCAGCACTTCGGGCTCTGGGGCCAACGTCCTGACTTTC,-,once,TRBJ2-6,TRBV5-5
CASRTAGELFF,TGTGCCAGCAGAACGGCCGGGGAGCTGTTTTTT,-,once,TRBJ2-2,TRBV19
CASSRDTSTEAFF,TGTGCCAGCAGCCGTGACACAAGCACTGAAGCTTTCTTT,-,-,TRBJ1-1,TRBV7-6
CASSSHIEDYNSPLHF,TGTGCCAGTAGTTCCCACATTGAGGACTATAATTCACCCCTCCACTTT,-,-,TRBJ1-6,TRBV19
CASSQPAGGRSDTQYF,TGTGCCAGCAGCCAACCCGCCGGGGGGCGGTCGGATACGCAGTATTTT,-,-,TRBJ2-3,TRBV4-2
CASSPGGSENTEAFF,TGTGCCAGCAGCCCGGGGGGCTCCGAGAACACTGAAGCTTTCTTT,-,-,TRBJ1-1,TRBV9
CASSYSRVRGTYEQYF,TGTGCCAGCAGTTACTCGAGGGTCAGGGGGACCTACGAGCAGTACTTC,TRBD1,-,TRBJ2-7,TRBV6-5
CASSVQGARPYEQYF,TGTGCCAGCAGCGTACAGGGGGCGCGACCCTACGAGCAGTACTTC,TRBD1,-,TRBJ2-7,TRBV2
CASSRTGNYGYTF,TGCGCCAGCAGCCGGACCGGCAACTATGGCTACACCTTC,-,-,TRBJ1-2,TRBV10-1
CASGLLANTDTQYF,TGTGCCAGCGGTCTACTAGCGAACACAGATACGCAGTATTTT,TRBD2,-,TRBJ2-3,TRBV9
CASSFEVLGSPLHF,TGCGCCAGCAGCTTCGAGGTTTTGGGTTCACCCCTCCACTTT,-,-,TRBJ1-6,TRBV5-1
CSVVPPGDGYTF,TGCAGCGTTGTCCCGCCAGGGGATGGCTACACCTTC,-,-,TRBJ1-2,TRBV29-1
CASSFESYTEAFF,TGTGCCAGCAGCTTTGAGTCTTACACTGAAGCTTTCTTT,-,-,TRBJ1-1,TRBV7-8
CASSRQVQGAHTEAFF,TGTGCCAGCTCACGACAAGTCCAGGGGGCTCACACTGAAGCTTTCTTT,TRBD1,-,TRBJ1-1,TRBV18
CASSQSGGDTEAFF,TGTGCCAGCAGCCAAAGTGGGGGGGACACTGAAGCTTTCTTT,-,-,TRBJ1-1,TRBV3-1/TRBV3-2
CASSGRVGGTEAFF,TGTGCCAGCAGTGGCAGGGTCGGTGGCACTGAAGCTTTCTTT,-,once,TRBJ1-1,TRBV2